Listed here is a single T cell receptor beta chain. These data are taken from a study of blood T cell repertoires in COVID-19. The germline V gene has CDR1 SGHTA and CDR2 FQGNSA. This CDR3 has 15 residues. J gave up 4 bases and V 2 bases, and 5 bases lay outside the gene matches. TCRdb's copy holds only in-frame clones and misses some; the assay was immunoSEQ multiplex PCR. The table lists a few hundred thousand clones, around 91% of them singletons. This receptor was identified in a woman in her thirties or forties who had recovered from COVID-19. The V and J genes are TRBV7-2 and TRBJ2-7; 10 nucleotides align to TRBD1. Material: PBMCs or T cells enriched from blood (not recorded which). CDR3 in amino acids: CASSLTPGQGYEQYF. CDR3 DNA sequence: TGTGCCAGCAGCTTAACCCCGGGACAGGGGTACGAGCAGTACTTC.